This T cell receptor (beta chain) was recorded in a study of cytomegalovirus exposure and HLA in healthy donors. For the study at large: The same platform was used for the 90 to 150 validation repertoires and the roughly 720 first-cohort repertoires, a later analysis reported. Study observations and caveats: It was 150 or so TCR beta chains that were listed as cytomegalovirus-associated.

Comment on this clone: Antigen specificity is unknown.

The protocol was immunoSEQ multiplex PCR, while the TCRdb copy is restricted to in-frame clones and leaves out a portion. The data contain 150,000 to 200,000 clones, over 65% of them singletons. The CDR3 length is 16 residues. The J segment lost 4 bases and the V segment lost 2 bases, leaving 10 bases of the junction unmatched. Per germline, CDR1 SGHRS and CDR2 YFSETQ. This sequence was found in a man between 18 and 35 years old in good health and CMV-seropositive. Sequenced input: PBMCs. The rearrangement joins TRBV5-1 to TRBJ2-3; 7 bases align to TRBD1. The CDR3 DNA sequence: TGCGCCAGCAGCTTCCTGGGACAGACATCCCCAGATACGCAGTATTTT. Protein product: CASSFLGQTSPDTQYF.